These T cell receptor beta chains were read from a single sample in a study of CD8 T cells in Susac syndrome. MiXCR, applied by TCRdb to the immunoSEQ multiplex PCR reads, yields one record per CDR3 protein. The sample shows some 200,000 distinct CDR3 sequences, about 94% of them seen only once. Sequenced sample: CD8+ T cells from PBMCs. The receptors originated from a human donor with multiple sclerosis. Both conserved end residues are part of each CDR3. The D gene is left open where the match is weak. Size values are once, few and many counts, or a class for expanded clones, and some rows have none.

>-|-|TRBJ2-1|TRBV29-1
CSVVGGGEVSYNEQFF
TGCAGCGTTGTTGGCGGTGGGGAGGTTTCCTACAATGAGCAGTTCTTC
>-|-|TRBJ1-3|TRBV13
CASSLGHPGDPNTIYF
TGTGCCAGCAGCTTAGGCCACCCAGGGGACCCAAACACCATATATTTT
>-|-|TRBJ2-7|TRBV6-5
CASSYPAGSGSHEQYF
TGTGCCAGCAGTTACCCGGCGGGGTCTGGGTCCCACGAGCAGTACTTC
>-|-|TRBJ2-3|TRBV2
CASSLFKGGDTQYF
TGTGCCAGCAGCCTGTTTAAGGGTGGGGATACGCAGTATTTT
>few|TRBD2|TRBJ2-7|TRBV23-1
CASSPSGRGEQYF
TGCGCCAGCAGTCCAAGCGGGAGAGGAGAGCAGTACTTC
>once|-|TRBJ2-7|TRBV13
CASSPGQPATYEQYF
TGTGCCAGCAGCCCCGGACAGCCCGCGACCTACGAGCAGTACTTC
>-|-|TRBJ1-2|TRBV20-1
CSARPLLVRGSRDYGYTF
TGCAGTGCTAGGCCGCTTCTAGTGAGGGGGAGTAGGGACTATGGCTACACCTTC
>-|-|TRBJ2-5|TRBV7-3
CASSPGTEAGETQYF
TGTGCCAGCAGCCCGGGAACGGAGGCCGGAGAGACCCAGTACTTC
>-|TRBD1|TRBJ2-1|TRBV19
CASSIYGTGGGEQFF
TGTGCCAGTAGCATATACGGGACAGGGGGGGGTGAGCAGTTCTTC
>once|TRBD1|TRBJ1-2|TRBV20-1
CSARASPSATGSFGYTF
TGCAGTGCTAGAGCCTCCCCCTCTGCGACAGGGTCTTTTGGCTACACCTTC
>-|-|TRBJ2-7|TRBV7-9
CASSLWDEQYF
TGTGCCAGCAGCTTGTGGGACGAGCAGTACTTC
>-|-|TRBJ1-2|TRBV9
CASSVAGGLADYGYTF
TGTGCCAGCAGCGTAGCCGGTGGCCTGGCGGACTATGGCTACACCTTC
>-|-|TRBJ2-7|TRBV30
CAWKPGGRYEQYF
TGTGCCTGGAAGCCCGGGGGCCGATACGAGCAGTACTTC
>-|-|TRBJ2-1|TRBV29-1
CSVEDGTGPLQFF
TGCAGCGTTGAAGATGGTACTGGACCTCTCCAGTTCTTC
>-|TRBD1|TRBJ1-1|TRBV12-3/TRBV12-4
CASSFGTGGKGYTEAFF
TGTGCCAGCAGTTTCGGGACAGGGGGCAAAGGGTACACTGAAGCTTTCTTT
>once|TRBD1|TRBJ1-5|TRBV2
CASRTGGYNQPQHF
TGTGCCAGCAGAACAGGGGGTTACAATCAGCCCCAGCATTTT
>-|TRBD1|TRBJ1-5|TRBV4-1
CASSQVGTGNQPQHF
TGCGCCAGCAGCCAAGTCGGGACAGGGAATCAGCCCCAGCATTTT
>-|TRBD1|TRBJ1-1|TRBV2
CASRQGPYTEAFF
TGTGCCAGTAGACAGGGACCTTACACTGAAGCTTTCTTT
>-|TRBD1|TRBJ2-5|TRBV5-6
CASSDQTGGNTETQYF
TGTGCCAGCAGCGATCAGACAGGGGGCAATACGGAGACCCAGTACTTC
>-|TRBD2|TRBJ2-7|TRBV30
CATLAGGWYF
TGTGCCACACTAGCGGGAGGTTGGTACTTC
>-|TRBD2|TRBJ2-7|TRBV27
CASSFGGEGPYEQYF
TGTGCCAGCAGTTTTGGGGGGGAGGGACCCTACGAGCAGTACTTC
>-|TRBD2|TRBJ2-3|TRBV13
CASSSPLAGADTQYF
TGTGCCAGCAGCTCTCCACTAGCGGGAGCAGATACGCAGTATTTT
>-|TRBD2|TRBJ2-2|TRBV28
CASSSRLARYAGELFF
TGTGCCAGCAGTTCACGACTAGCGAGATACGCCGGGGAGCTGTTTTTT
>-|-|TRBJ2-7|TRBV6-2/TRBV6-3
CASSYSPGGGYEQYF
TGTGCCAGCAGTTACTCCCCCGGGGGCGGATACGAGCAGTACTTC
>-|-|TRBJ1-4|TRBV7-9
CASSPPLGRVNEKLFF
TGTGCCAGCAGCCCCCCCTTGGGCAGGGTTAATGAAAAACTGTTTTTT
>once|-|TRBJ1-5|TRBV2
CASSGVWGNQPQHF
TGTGCCAGCAGTGGAGTGTGGGGAAATCAGCCCCAGCATTTT
>-|-|TRBJ2-7|TRBV4-2
CASSQDFGVSYEQYF
TGTGCCAGCAGCCAAGATTTTGGGGTTTCCTACGAGCAGTACTTC
>once|TRBD1|TRBJ2-2|TRBV7-3
CASSLTGGSTGELFF
TGTGCCAGCAGCTTAACAGGGGGCAGCACCGGGGAGCTGTTTTTT
>-|TRBD1|TRBJ1-1|TRBV6-2/TRBV6-3
CASQSRFRTGTGRTEAFF
TGTGCCAGCCAGAGTAGATTTAGAACCGGGACAGGGAGGACTGAAGCTTTCTTT
>-|TRBD1|TRBJ1-2|TRBV7-6
CASSRTPGQGRERDGYTF
TGTGCCAGCAGCCGCACTCCGGGACAGGGGAGAGAAAGGGATGGCTACACCTTC
>-|-|TRBJ1-2|TRBV6-5
CASRPHASSNYGYTF
TGTGCCAGCAGACCCCACGCCAGTTCCAACTATGGCTACACCTTC
>-|-|TRBJ1-1|TRBV6-2/TRBV6-3
CASSYGAGVGTEAFF
TGTGCCAGCAGTTACGGAGCGGGGGTGGGAACTGAAGCTTTCTTT
>-|-|TRBJ1-1|TRBV19
CASSIDRRELEAFF
TGTGCCAGTAGTATAGATCGTCGCGAACTTGAAGCTTTCTTT
>-|-|TRBJ2-1|TRBV7-2
CASHAESSYNEQFF
TGTGCCAGCCATGCGGAAAGCTCCTACAATGAGCAGTTCTTC
>-|TRBD1|TRBJ2-3|TRBV7-9
CASSFPGQGIDTQYF
TGTGCCAGCAGCTTTCCGGGACAGGGGATAGATACGCAGTATTTT
>-|TRBD1|TRBJ1-4|TRBV19
CASRPGQGFEKLFF
TGTGCCAGTAGGCCGGGACAGGGATTTGAAAAACTGTTTTTT
>-|TRBD1|TRBJ1-2|TRBV27
CASSSRTGTYGYTF
TGTGCCAGCAGTTCGCGGACAGGGACCTATGGCTACACCTTC
>-|TRBD2|TRBJ2-1|TRBV19
CASSSGSGGAYNEQFF
TGTGCCAGTAGTTCCGGAAGCGGGGGGGCGTACAATGAGCAGTTCTTC
>-|TRBD2|TRBJ2-3|TRBV2
CASHRTSGAHGGQYF
TGTGCCAGCCATCGGACTAGCGGGGCCCATGGAGGGCAGTATTTT
>-|-|TRBJ2-1|TRBV9
CASSDDRNEQFF
TGTGCCAGCAGCGACGACAGGAATGAGCAGTTCTTC
>once|-|TRBJ2-6|TRBV19
CASSIYSGVSGANVLTF
TGTGCCAGTAGTATCTACTCAGGGGTCTCTGGGGCCAACGTCCTGACTTTC
>-|-|TRBJ1-2|TRBV5-6
CASSFNTGNHGYTF
TGTGCCAGCAGCTTTAATACAGGGAATCATGGCTACACCTTC
>-|-|TRBJ2-1|TRBV13
CASSSLGVGSNEQFF
TGTGCCAGCAGCTCCCTTGGGGTAGGGTCCAATGAGCAGTTCTTC
>-|-|TRBJ1-2|TRBV7-9
CASSLAGAGEEYGYTF
TGTGCCAGCAGCTTAGCTGGGGCAGGGGAAGAATATGGCTACACCTTC
>-|TRBD2|TRBJ2-3|TRBV9
CASSASSGETDTQYF
TGTGCCAGCAGTGCCTCTAGCGGGGAAACAGATACGCAGTATTTT
>once|-|TRBJ1-2|TRBV16
CASSQSEEDSDYGYTF
TGTGCCAGCAGCCAATCGGAGGAGGATTCCGACTATGGCTACACCTTC
>once|-|TRBJ2-4|TRBV7-8
CASEDRPKHGSKNIQYF
TGTGCCAGTGAAGACCGCCCCAAGCACGGGTCCAAAAACATTCAGTACTTC
>-|-|TRBJ2-7|TRBV2
CASRKGGPPYEQYF
TGTGCCAGCAGGAAGGGGGGGCCCCCGTACGAGCAGTACTTC
>few|-|TRBJ2-7|TRBV12-3/TRBV12-4
CASSLGGNYEQYF
TGTGCCAGCAGTTTAGGCGGGAACTACGAGCAGTACTTC
>once|-|TRBJ2-7|TRBV6-5
CASSSPRLGTGLYEQYF
TGTGCCAGCAGTTCTCCGCGGCTCGGGACCGGGCTCTACGAGCAGTACTTC
>-|-|TRBJ1-1|TRBV29-1
CSITGPNTEAFF
TGCAGCATTACGGGGCCGAACACTGAAGCTTTCTTT
>-|-|TRBJ2-7|TRBV11-2
CASRFAVGWHEQYF
TGTGCCAGTAGGTTTGCGGTGGGTTGGCACGAGCAGTACTTC
>-|-|TRBJ1-2|TRBV27
CASSLKFTNYGYTF
TGTGCCAGCAGTTTGAAATTTACTAACTATGGCTACACCTTC
>once|-|TRBJ1-1|TRBV30
CACRAELNTEAFF
TGTGCCTGTCGGGCGGAGCTGAACACTGAAGCTTTCTTT
>-|TRBD2|TRBJ2-5|TRBV14
CASSQLVSGSGETQYF
TGTGCCAGCAGCCAACTCGTTAGCGGGAGCGGAGAGACCCAGTACTTC